The present T cell receptor beta chain was sequenced within a study of cytomegalovirus exposure and HLA in healthy donors (dated by TCRdb to 2016 to 2017). With respect to the entire study: An earlier analysis of more than 550 of the donors reported 250 to 350 Gb of sequence data and 95 million to 120 million unique TCR beta sequences obtained from approximately 180 million T cells. An early release covering 550 to 700 HLA-typed donors comprised roughly 300 gigabases of sequencing data and 85 million or so unique TCR sequences. The genetic ancestry cluster associated with self-reported Caucasian donors included 70% to 85% of the approximately 430 genotyped donors. The study was designed to test whether signatures of past pathogen exposure could be identified by cataloging public T cell receptors. The study used immunosequencing to profile the T cell repertoires of several hundred subjects and linked those repertoires to cytomegalovirus serostatus. Besides the first cohort of approximately 670 subjects, a separate validation cohort made up of roughly 120 different subjects was used. To predict cytomegalovirus infection status, the study combined high-throughput TCR immunosequencing, statistical association of individual TCRs with disease status, and machine learning. A later analysis re-examined previously published TCR beta repertoires from more than 550 donors and added high-resolution HLA genotyping to investigate patterns of TCR occurrence. Rather than drawing on any new phenotypic data, the later analysis identified candidate immune exposures from TCR beta sequences and the way those sequences occurred across donors. An earlier analysis of 587 of the donors used high-throughput TCR beta sequencing to judge whether each TCR beta V gene segment behaved as functional or pseudogenic. Alongside the repertoire data, information on donor age, sex, ethnicity and CMV serostatus was compiled. In a later genetic analysis, genome-wide SNP genotypes for about 55% of the roughly 670 donors were used, and that subset was treated as a discovery cohort. All discovery cohort repertoires had been generated using a single sequencing platform. HLA typing covered class I and class II loci at four-digit resolution. Typing coverage differed by locus: A, B, C, DRB1 and DQB1 were typed in roughly 620-630 donors, DQA1 in 522, DPA1 in roughly 590, and DPB1 in just under 490. Because of strong linkage in the cohort, roughly five DR-DQ haplotypes were treated as single units for association and clustering. Across 398 genotyped donors of the cohort, an average of 235,054 unique TCR beta nucleotide sequences per donor were sequenced, and approximately 19% of those sequences were non-productive.

Points on this clone: It lacks a known antigen. No much larger clone exists at a distance of one base, and base qualities are not known.

The cohort was made up of around 720 healthy bone marrow donors. All cohort members were sampled while nominally healthy, although unrecorded immune exposures were likely present. The donor tested CMV seronegative and was one of the 352 seronegative cohort members. A peripheral blood sample was collected from each donor, and TCR beta sequencing was performed on peripheral blood mononuclear cells. The Qiagen DNeasy Blood Extraction Kit was used to extract genomic DNA from the blood cell samples. The library was prepared using the immunoSEQ multiplex PCR assay. The multiplex PCR relied on a mix of 60 forward primers for TCR Vbeta segments and 13 reverse primers for TCR Jbeta segments. A multiplex PCR assay on genomic DNA amplified the CDR3 region of rearranged TCR beta genes. The Illumina HiSeq System was used to sequence the amplified TCR beta libraries as 87-base-pair reads. The paper's processing steps were these. A later analysis counted about 80 million unique TCR beta chains across the 650 to 800 repertoires, and 9.5 million to 11 million of these chains were shared by at least two donors. Raw reads were error-corrected and collapsed into unique sequences by a nearest-neighbor algorithm in which closely related sequences were merged to remove PCR and sequencing errors. CDR3 sequences were aligned to IMGT reference sequences to assign V, D and J gene segments. For a sequence to be retained, a match of at least six nucleotides to both a V gene segment and a J gene segment was required. Rearrangements were classified as productive when the CDR3 lacked stop codons and remained in frame with V and J, and all other rearrangements were classified as non-productive. CDR3 was defined by IMGT convention, running from the second conserved V-encoded cysteine to the conserved J-encoded phenylalanine. Sequences without an unambiguous match to a single V gene segment were excluded from the earlier analysis of 587 of the donors. An earlier analysis of under 750 of the donors called V segments functional above 56.7% productive rearrangements and segregating when the between-donor standard deviation exceeded 5%. A statistical classification framework was built to diagnose cytomegalovirus status from the catalog of TCR beta chain sequences. V and J gene assignment, in a later analysis, came from comparing TCR nucleotide sequences with IMGT/GENE-DB human TR gene sequences. Using the TCRdist pipeline, a later analysis assigned CDR3 sequences along with most-parsimonious VDJ recombination scenarios. In a later analysis, each TCR beta chain was defined by its CDR3 amino acid sequence together with its V-gene family, and reads lacking a unique V-gene family were excluded. As a way to deal with suspected cross-contamination and a sequencing artifact, a later analysis dropped approximately 570 nucleotide sequences that were highly shared and had low generation probability. A later analysis calculated a clonal expansion index for each public chain from normalized within-repertoire ranks of inferred template counts. In a later analysis, generation probabilities were computed with a VDJ recombination model fitted to out-of-frame rearrangements, and the resulting probabilities were checked against IGoR. In a later analysis, TCR-TCR, TCR-HLA and TCR-CMV co-occurrence was scored with hypergeometric tests, and a repertoire-size bias correction was applied to TCR pairs. A later analysis estimated false discovery rates by permuting HLA or CMV assignments 20 times. In a later analysis, co-occurring TCRs were grouped with DBSCAN, and TCRdist sequence similarity was added when clustering was performed within HLA-allele-positive subsets. Co-occurrence clustering excluded repertoires with fewer than 30,000 or more than 120,000 public chains, plus five with anomalous nucleotide sharing. The clones in this table, taken by TCRdb from immuneACCESS, are in-frame only. Not every clone is retained; where verified, under half of the shortfall comes from an unresolved V gene, and the cause of the rest is unknown. D and trimming come from the DNA, and the V and J calls and clone size come from that table. In this sample the table shows about 110,000 clones, roughly 72% of which occur a single time. Clones ranked in the top ten supply 7.8% of the sample.

Spanning cysteine to phenylalanine, the CDR3 consists of 16 amino acids. Left in the record is the CDR3 DNA by itself, 48 bases read in frame from the first base. V is clipped by 3 bases and J by 0 bases, and the sequence between their germline boundaries is 9 bases long. The germline V gene (reference sequence) provides CDR1 MNHEY and CDR2 SMNVEV. Results the study describes overall, beyond this receptor: In a later analysis, HLA-associated TCR beta chains were found to be more clonally expanded and to have lower generation probabilities than equally common non-associated chains. Roughly uniform sequencing depth across donors was assumed in presence/absence analyses, although this assumption may not hold. Specific HLA alleles were associated with 15,000 to 20,000 TCR beta sequences at a false discovery rate of 0.05 in a later analysis. The 87-base-pair reads could not distinguish some IMGT-functional V segments, including TRBV6-2 and TRBV6-3, so those segments were excluded. Linkage disequilibrium might explain the correlated functional status among segregating V segments, but an unknown experimental factor could not be excluded. According to a later analysis, TCR association rates differed among HLA loci, with DRB1 alleles showing the most associated TCRs and HLA-C alleles showing the fewest. In a later analysis, several top co-occurrence clusters were reported to appear linked to parvovirus B19, influenza, CMV and Epstein-Barr virus. When HLA alleles, especially DR and DQ, strongly co-occurred, attributing TCR associations to individual alleles was difficult. In the study, some 160 TCR beta chains were listed as associated with cytomegalovirus. Only TCR beta chains were sequenced in this cohort, and the absence of alpha or paired-chain data limited detectable features. According to the authors, the approach could potentially be generalized to other disease states and immunological phenotypes. In a later analysis, most CMV-associated TCR beta chains were found to appear HLA-restricted, with HLA associations seemingly driven largely by CMV exposure. A further reported finding was that TCR beta sequences accurately predicted the HLA-A and HLA-B alleles for most subjects in the first cohort. HLA typing was unavailable for some donors at each locus, so association tests used only the typed subset. In both the original and validation cohorts, the classifier was reported to diagnose cytomegalovirus status with high specificity and sensitivity. V-gene and J-gene trimming of TCR beta chains was associated with a missense DCLRE1C variant in a later genetic analysis, and the association was replicated in an independent cohort. Most TCR sequences were seen in very few donors, while some public TCRs were found in many individuals. Roughly 15 rarely observed V segments, including chromosome 9 orphons, were excluded from the earlier analysis of just under 600 of the donors because counts were too low. In a later genetic analysis, fewer N-insertions in productive TCRs were reported among donors in an Asian-associated ancestry cluster than the roughly 670-donor mean. Three of the identified cytomegalovirus-associated TCR beta chains were confirmed in vitro to be specific for cytomegalovirus antigens. For the cohort, immune exposure information was limited to CMV serostatus. An earlier analysis of some 590 of the donors showed that most TCR beta V segments appeared in productive rearrangements either about 90% or about 30% of the time, which broadly matched IMGT annotations. A cluster of highly shared sequence variants was judged likely to represent a technical artifact of the sequencing pipeline.

This receptor chain uses TRBV27 and TRBJ2-6; possibly the D gene is TRBD1, per 5 matching bases. This clonotype originated in a man aged 25 to 45 in good health and CMV-seronegative. Sample: PBMCs. Here is the DNA: TGTGCCAGCAGTTTGTTTGGGGCCTCTGGGGCCAACGTCCTGACTTTC. Translated, it reads CASSLFGASGANVLTF.